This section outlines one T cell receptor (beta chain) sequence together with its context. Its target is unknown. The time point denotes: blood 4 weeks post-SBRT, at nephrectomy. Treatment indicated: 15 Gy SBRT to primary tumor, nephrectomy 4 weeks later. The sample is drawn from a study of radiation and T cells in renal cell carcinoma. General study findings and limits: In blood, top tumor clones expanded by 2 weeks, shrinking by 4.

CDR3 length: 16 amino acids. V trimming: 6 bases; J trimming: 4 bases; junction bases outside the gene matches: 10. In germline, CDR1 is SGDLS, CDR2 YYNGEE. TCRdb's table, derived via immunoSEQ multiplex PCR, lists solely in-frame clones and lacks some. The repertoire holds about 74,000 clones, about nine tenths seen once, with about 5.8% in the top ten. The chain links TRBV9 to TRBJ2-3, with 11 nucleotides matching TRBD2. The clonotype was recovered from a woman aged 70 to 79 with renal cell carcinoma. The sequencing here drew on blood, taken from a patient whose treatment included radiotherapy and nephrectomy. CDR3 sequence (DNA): TGTGCCAGCACCACCGGGCTAGCGGGGGGTCCAGATACGCAGTATTTT. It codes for CASTTGLAGGPDTQYF.